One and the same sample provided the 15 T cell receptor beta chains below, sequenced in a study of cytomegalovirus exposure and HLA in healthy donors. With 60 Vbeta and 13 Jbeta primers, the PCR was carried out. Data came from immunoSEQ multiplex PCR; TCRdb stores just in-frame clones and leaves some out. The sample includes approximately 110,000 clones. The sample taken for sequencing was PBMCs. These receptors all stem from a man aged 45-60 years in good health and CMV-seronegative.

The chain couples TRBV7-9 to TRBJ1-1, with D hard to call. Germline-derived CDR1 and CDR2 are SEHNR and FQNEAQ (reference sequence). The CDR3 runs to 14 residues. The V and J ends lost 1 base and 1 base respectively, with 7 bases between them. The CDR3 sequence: CASSLGDQNTEAFF. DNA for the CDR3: TGTGCCAGCAGCTTAGGAGATCAGAACACTGAAGCTTTCTTT.

The chain's CDR3 is CASSLDRAYEQYF. The CDR3 nucleotides are TGTGCCAGCAGCTTGGACAGAGCCTACGAGCAGTACTTC. This sequence joins TRBV13 and TRBJ2-7; D may be TRBD1 (6 bases). The CDR3 extends over 13 amino acids. With 3 bases removed from V and 2 bases from J, the gap between germline ends came to 8 bases. The germline V gene encodes CDR1 PRHDT and CDR2 FYEKMQ (reference sequence).

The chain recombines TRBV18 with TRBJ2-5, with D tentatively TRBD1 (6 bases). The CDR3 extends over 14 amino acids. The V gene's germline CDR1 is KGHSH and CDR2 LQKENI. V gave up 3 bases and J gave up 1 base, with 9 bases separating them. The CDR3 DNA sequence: TGTGCCAGCTCACCTTTGGACAGCCAAGAGACCCAGTACTTC. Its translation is CASSPLDSQETQYF.

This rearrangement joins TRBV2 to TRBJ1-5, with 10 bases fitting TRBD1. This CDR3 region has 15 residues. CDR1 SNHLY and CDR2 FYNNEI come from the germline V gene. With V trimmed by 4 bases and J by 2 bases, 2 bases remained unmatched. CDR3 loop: CASSGDRGGNQPQHF. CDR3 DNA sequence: TGTGCCAGCAGTGGGGACAGGGGAGGCAATCAGCCCCAGCATTTT.

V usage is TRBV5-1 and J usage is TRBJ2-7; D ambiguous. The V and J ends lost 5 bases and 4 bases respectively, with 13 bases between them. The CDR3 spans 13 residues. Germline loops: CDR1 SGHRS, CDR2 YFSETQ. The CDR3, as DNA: TGCGCCAGCAGTCCGCCGGAGCCGTACGAGCAGTACTTC. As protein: CASSPPEPYEQYF.

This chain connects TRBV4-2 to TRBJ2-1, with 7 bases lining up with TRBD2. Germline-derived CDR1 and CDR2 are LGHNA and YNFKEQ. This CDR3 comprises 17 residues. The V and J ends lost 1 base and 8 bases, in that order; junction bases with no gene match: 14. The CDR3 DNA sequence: TGTGCCAGCAGCCAAGGGGGGGGGAGGGCCTTCGTGGATGAGCAGTTCTTC. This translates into CASSQGGGRAFVDEQFF.

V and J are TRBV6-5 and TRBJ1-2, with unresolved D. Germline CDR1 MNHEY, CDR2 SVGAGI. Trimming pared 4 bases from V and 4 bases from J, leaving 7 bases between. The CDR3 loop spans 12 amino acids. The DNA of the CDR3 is TGTGCCAGCAGTTCGGGTGCCTATGGCTACACCTTC. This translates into CASSSGAYGYTF.

This CDR3 reads CASSLSQEAFF. Written as DNA, the CDR3 is TGTGCCAGCAGCTTATCTCAGGAAGCTTTCTTT. The chain uses TRBV7-9 and TRBJ1-1; no reliable D call. The CDR3 sequence is 11 residues long. Germline CDR1 SEHNR, CDR2 FQNEAQ (reference sequence). Trimming removed 2 bases at V and 8 bases at J, with 6 bases between.

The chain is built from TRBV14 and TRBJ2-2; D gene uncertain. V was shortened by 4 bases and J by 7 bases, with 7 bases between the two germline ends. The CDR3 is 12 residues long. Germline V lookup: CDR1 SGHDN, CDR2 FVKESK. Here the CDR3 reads CASSPLDGELFF. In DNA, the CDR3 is TGTGCCAGCAGCCCCCTAGACGGGGAGCTGTTTTTT.

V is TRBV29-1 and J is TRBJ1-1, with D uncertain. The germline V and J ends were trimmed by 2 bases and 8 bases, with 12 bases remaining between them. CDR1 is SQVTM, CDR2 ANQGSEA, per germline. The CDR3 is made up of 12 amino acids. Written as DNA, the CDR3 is TGCAGCGTTGAATCGGTTACTTTGGAAGCTTTCTTT. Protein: CSVESVTLEAFF.

For the CDR3, the DNA is TGTGCCAGCAGCTTCCTAGAAGGAACCGGGGAGCTGTTTTTT. Amino acids: CASSFLEGTGELFF. The chain joins TRBV7-9 to TRBJ2-2; D not certain. V gave up 3 bases and J gave up 5 bases, with 10 bases separating them. CDR3 length: 14 amino acids. Germline lookup yields CDR1 SEHNR and CDR2 FQNEAQ (reference sequence).

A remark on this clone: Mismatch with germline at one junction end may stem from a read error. The chain's CDR3 is CATWGTYGYSF. CDR3 sequence (DNA): TGTGCCACCTGGGGGACATATGGCTACTCCTTC. This chain uses TRBV27 with TRBJ1-2; maybe TRBD1 (6 bases). Germline V CDR1 and CDR2: MNHEY, SMNVEV (reference sequence). This CDR3 has 11 residues.

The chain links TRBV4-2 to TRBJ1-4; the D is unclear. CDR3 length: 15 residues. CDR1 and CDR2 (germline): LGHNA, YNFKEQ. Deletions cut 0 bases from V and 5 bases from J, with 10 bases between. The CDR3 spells CASSQDEGSNEKLFF. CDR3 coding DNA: TGTGCCAGCAGCCAAGACGAGGGTTCGAATGAAAAACTGTTTTTT.

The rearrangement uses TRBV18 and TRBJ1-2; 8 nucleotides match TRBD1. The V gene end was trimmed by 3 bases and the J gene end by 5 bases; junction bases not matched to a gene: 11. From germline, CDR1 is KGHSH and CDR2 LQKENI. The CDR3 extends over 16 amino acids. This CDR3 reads CASSPRNGQGEYGYTF. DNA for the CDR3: TGTGCCAGCTCACCCCGAAACGGACAGGGAGAATATGGCTACACCTTC. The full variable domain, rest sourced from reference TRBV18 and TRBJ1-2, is NAGVMQNPRHLVRRRGQEARLRCSPMKGHSHVYWYRQLPEEGLKFMVYLQKENIIDESGMPKERFSAEFPKEGPSILRIQQVVRGDSAAYFCASSPRNGQGEYGYTFGSGTRLTVV.

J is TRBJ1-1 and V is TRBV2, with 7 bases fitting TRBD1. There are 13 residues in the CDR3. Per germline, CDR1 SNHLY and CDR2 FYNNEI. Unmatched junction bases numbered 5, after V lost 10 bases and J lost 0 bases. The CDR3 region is CATSQGLNTEAFF. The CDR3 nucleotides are TGTGCCACCTCACAGGGGCTGAACACTGAAGCTTTCTTT.